A selection of T cell receptor beta chains follows, all from one sample in a study of T cell changes during pregnancy in multiple sclerosis. The table came from immunoSEQ multiplex PCR; TCRdb's copy has only in-frame clones and leaves some out. The table records tens of thousands of clones, 80% to 95% of them present only once. Source: peripheral blood, taken before pregnancy. All receptors derive from a female donor with multiple sclerosis, enrolled in a pregnancy study. Both conserved end residues are part of each CDR3. The D gene is left open where the match is weak. Part of the rows lack a size; the others show once, few, many or a class for expanded clones.

J,D,size,V,DNA,CDR3
TRBJ2-5,-,-,TRBV11-1,TGTGCCAGCAGCTTAGGCAGGCGGGAAGAGACCCAGTACTTC,CASSLGRREETQYF
TRBJ2-1,-,-,TRBV18,TGTGCCAGCTCACAAACACAGGGCAATGAGCAGTTCTTC,CASSQTQGNEQFF
TRBJ2-1,TRBD2,-,TRBV15,TGTGCCACCAGCGGCTGGGGGGCGGGGGGATACAATGAGCAGTTCTTC,CATSGWGAGGYNEQFF
TRBJ2-2,-,-,TRBV5-5,TGTGCCAGCAGCTTTGGGCGGGAGCTGTTTTTT,CASSFGRELFF
TRBJ2-5,TRBD1,-,TRBV4-1,TGCGCCAGCAGCCAAGATACCTTTAGGGGGCGTCAAAGAATCCAACAAGAGACCCAGTACTTC,CASSQDTFRGRQRIQQETQYF
TRBJ1-5,TRBD1,-,TRBV9,TGTGCCAGCAGCGAAGGACAGGGCGGTAATCAGCCCCAGCATTTT,CASSEGQGGNQPQHF
TRBJ2-7,TRBD1,-,TRBV5-1,TGCGCCAGCAGCCCTCGACTGACAGGGACCTACGAGCAGTACTTC,CASSPRLTGTYEQYF
TRBJ2-5,-,-,TRBV18,TGTGCCAGCTCACCACTTGAGGAGACCCAGTACTTC,CASSPLEETQYF
TRBJ1-6,-,-,TRBV6-5,TGTGCCAGCAGGGGGACAACCTATAATTCACCCCTCCACTTT,CASRGTTYNSPLHF
TRBJ2-5,TRBD2,-,TRBV4-2,TGTGCCAGCAGCCTCGGGACTAGCGGGCATCCTATAGGGGAGACCCAGTACTTC,CASSLGTSGHPIGETQYF
TRBJ1-3,-,-,TRBV7-3,TGTGCCAGCAGCCAGTCCAGCTCTGGAAACACCATATATTTT,CASSQSSSGNTIYF
TRBJ2-3,TRBD1,-,TRBV2,TGTGCCAGCTGGACAGGGATAAACACAGATACGCAGTATTTT,CASWTGINTDTQYF
TRBJ2-7,-,-,TRBV7-6,TGTGCCAGCAGCCCCAAGGGAGACGAGCAGTACTTC,CASSPKGDEQYF
TRBJ2-7,-,-,TRBV9,TGTGCCAGCAGCGTAGGACAGGCGACCTACGAGCAGTACTTC,CASSVGQATYEQYF
TRBJ2-1,TRBD2,-,TRBV2,TGTGCCAGCAACGGCGGGAGGGCCGACAATGAGCAGTTCTTC,CASNGGRADNEQFF
TRBJ1-1,-,-,TRBV7-2,TGTGCCAGCAGCTTCCCTCGGGAGAACACTGAAGCTTTCTTT,CASSFPRENTEAFF
TRBJ2-7,-,-,TRBV7-3,TGTGCCAGCAGCTTATCTCCCAGGGGCTACGAGCAGTACTTC,CASSLSPRGYEQYF
TRBJ2-7,-,-,TRBV10-2,TGCGCCAGCAGTGAGTCCGGGGGAGTAGCCTACGAGCAGTACTTC,CASSESGGVAYEQYF
TRBJ1-4,-,few,TRBV25-1,TGTGCCAGCAGTTTGGCGGTGGCTTATAATGAAAAACTGTTTTTT,CASSLAVAYNEKLFF
TRBJ1-2,-,-,TRBV29-1,TGCAGCGTTGAAGATACGGGGTATGGCTACACCTTC,CSVEDTGYGYTF
TRBJ1-1,-,-,TRBV2,TGTGCCAGCAGAACGAGAGGTTACGTAAGCACTGAAGCTTTCTTT,CASRTRGYVSTEAFF
TRBJ1-1,-,-,TRBV7-2,TGTGCCAGCAGCTCGGACGGAGGGACTGAAGCTTTCTTT,CASSSDGGTEAFF
TRBJ2-6,-,-,TRBV5-1,TGCGCCAGCAGTCACGGTAGCTCTGGGGCCAACGTCCTGACTTTC,CASSHGSSGANVLTF
TRBJ2-5,-,-,TRBV6-1,TGTGCCAGCAGTGATAGGGGTTTGGAGACCCAGTACTTC,CASSDRGLETQYF
TRBJ2-7,-,-,TRBV27,TGTGCCAGCAGTTATGAGGGCGGCTACGAGCAGTACTTC,CASSYEGGYEQYF
TRBJ1-2,-,-,TRBV7-9,TGTGCCAGCAGCCCACATAACTATGGCTACACCTTC,CASSPHNYGYTF
TRBJ2-1,TRBD1,once,TRBV2,TGTGCCAGCAGTGAAAGGAGGCAGGGGGTAGACAATGAGCAGTTCTTC,CASSERRQGVDNEQFF
TRBJ1-1,-,few,TRBV30,TGTGCCTGGAGTGTTAGAGGGATTAACACTGAAGCTTTCTTT,CAWSVRGINTEAFF
TRBJ2-2,TRBD1,-,TRBV7-8,TGTGCCAGCAGCGTACAGGGGGCTTACACCGGGGAGCTGTTTTTT,CASSVQGAYTGELFF
TRBJ1-5,-,-,TRBV25-1,TGTGCCAGCAGTGACCTAAATCAGCCCCAGCATTTT,CASSDLNQPQHF
TRBJ2-2,TRBD1,-,TRBV10-3,TGTGCCATCAGCCCGGGACAGCAGAACACCGGGGAGCTGTTTTTT,CAISPGQQNTGELFF
TRBJ2-1,-,-,TRBV5-4,TGTGCCAGCAGCTTGGAGTCCTCTAGCAATGAGCAGTTCTTC,CASSLESSSNEQFF
TRBJ2-1,TRBD1,-,TRBV7-2,TGTGCCAGCAGCTCGACAGGGGGGTCCTACAATGAGCAGTTCTTC,CASSSTGGSYNEQFF
TRBJ1-5,-,-,TRBV5-4,TGTGCCAGCAGCATGGATCTTAGCAATCAGCCCCAGCATTTT,CASSMDLSNQPQHF
TRBJ1-1,-,-,TRBV18,TGTGCCAGCTCACCATTGGACAGGAACACTGAAGCTTTCTTT,CASSPLDRNTEAFF
TRBJ2-2,TRBD2,once,TRBV9,TGTGCCAGCAGCGTAGAACTAGCGGCACCGAACACCGGGGAGCTGTTTTTT,CASSVELAAPNTGELFF
TRBJ1-2,TRBD1,-,TRBV6-1,TGTGCCAGCGGGGGGACAGGGGGGTTTGATGGCTACACCTTC,CASGGTGGFDGYTF
TRBJ2-3,-,-,TRBV5-1,TGCGCCAGCAGCTTGGGAATGGGAGAAGATACGCAGTATTTT,CASSLGMGEDTQYF